One sample yielded the 21 T cell receptor beta chains listed below, sequenced in a study of blood T cell repertoires in COVID-19 (TCRdb year 2020). Library method: the immunoSEQ multiplex PCR assay. TCRdb mirrors the immuneACCESS table, restricted to in-frame sequences. Some clones are absent from its copies; in checked studies, under half trace to an unresolved V gene, and the reason for the others is unknown. The sample includes about 190,000 clones, with approximately 88% observed a single time. The ten largest clones add up to roughly 6.7% of the sample. The sample taken for sequencing was peripheral blood. The origin of the receptors is a man aged 35 to 55 with acute or convalescent COVID-19.

The chain is built from TRBV5-5 and TRBJ2-5, with TRBD2 matching over 7 bases. Germline values: CDR1 SGHKS, CDR2 YYEKEE (reference sequence). CDR3 size: 15 residues. Trimming cost V 1 base and J 2 bases; bases outside gene matches: 5. CDR3 sequence (DNA): TGTGCCAGCAGCTTGTTGGGGGAGGGACAAGAGACCCAGTACTTC. This translates into CASSLLGEGQETQYF.

J is TRBJ1-5 and V is TRBV27; 7 bases align to TRBD1. Trimming removed 6 bases from V and 12 bases from J; junction bases left unmatched: 11. This CDR3 region has 13 residues. Germline V gives CDR1 MNHEY, CDR2 SMNVEV (reference sequence). CDR3 sequence reads: CASSFMGGTDQHF. The CDR3 DNA sequence: TGTGCCAGCAGCTTTATGGGTGGGACAGACCAGCATTTT.

J is TRBJ1-5 and V is TRBV28; D unresolved. In germline, CDR1 is MDHEN, CDR2 SYDVKM. V was trimmed by 8 bases and J by 1 base, leaving 6 bases between them. The CDR3 covers 12 residues. As DNA, the CDR3 is TGTGCCAGCGGAGAGAGCAATCAGCCCCAGCATTTT. It is translated as CASGESNQPQHF.

The rearrangement links TRBV11-2 to TRBJ2-5; D is unresolved. Trimming cost V 1 base and J 3 bases, with 6 bases left between them. The CDR3 is made up of 13 amino acids. Germline V gene lookup returns CDR1 SGHAT and CDR2 FQNNGV. CDR3 in DNA: TGTGCCAGCAGCTTAGGCGCTGAAGAGACCCAGTACTTC. Its protein product is CASSLGAEETQYF.

A single count supports this clone. This chain joins TRBV11-3 and TRBJ2-1; TRBD2 agrees at 9 bases. Looked up from germline, CDR1 is SGHNT and CDR2 is YENEEA. Trimming removed 1 base from V and 2 bases from J; junction bases left unmatched: 3. There are 16 residues in the CDR3. CDR3 sequence (DNA): TGTGCCAGCAGCTTAGGTAGCGGGGGAGCCTACAATGAGCAGTTCTTC. The encoded protein is CASSLGSGGAYNEQFF.

The rearrangement uses TRBV6-2 or TRBV6-3 and TRBJ2-7; D perhaps matches TRBD2 (6 bases). Deletions cut 6 bases from V and 6 bases from J, with 18 bases between. The CDR3 has 14 amino acids. The germline CDR1 and CDR2 sequences are MNHEY and SVGEGT. Here the CDR3 reads CASSFRDLSGEQYF. CDR3 in DNA: TGTGCCAGCAGCTTCCGGGACTTATCTGGCGAGCAGTACTTC.

J is TRBJ2-4 and V is TRBV7-8; maybe TRBD2 (6 bases). The V gene's germline CDR1 is SGHVS and CDR2 FQNEAQ. The CDR3 totals 16 residues. V was trimmed by 5 bases and J by 5 bases, leaving 19 bases between them. As DNA, the CDR3 is TGTGCCAGCAGCAGAATTCGGCGGTCGGGGGAAAACATTCAGTACTTC. Its translation: CASSRIRRSGENIQYF. Together with reference TRBV7-8 and TRBJ2-4, the CDR3 gives the full variable domain: GAGVSQSPRYKVAKRGQDVALRCDPISGHVSLFWYQQALGQGPEFLTYFQNEAQLDKSGLPSDRFFAERPEGSVSTLKIQRTQQEDSAVYLCASSRIRRSGENIQYFGAGTRLSVL.

The chain uses TRBV19 and TRBJ1-2; 8 bases are a match to TRBD1. The CDR3 runs 14 residues. V trimming: 5 bases; J trimming: 8 bases; junction bases outside the gene matches: 10. The germline V gene encodes CDR1 LNHDA and CDR2 SQIVND (reference sequence). The CDR3, as DNA: TGTGCCAGTAGTTCGCAGGGGGCGAGGAAGGGCTACACCTTC. This sequence encodes CASSSQGARKGYTF.

The chain uses TRBV7-2 and TRBJ1-1; D is unresolved. V was cut by 3 bases and J by 1 base, with 12 bases left in between. CDR3 length: 15 residues. Germline V gene sequence: CDR1 SGHTA, CDR2 FQGNSA. DNA of the CDR3: TGTGCCAGCAGCTTTTCGTTTCCCTCGAACACTGAAGCTTTCTTT. Residues: CASSFSFPSNTEAFF.

This clone was found once. The CDR3 region is CASSLTRANTGELFF. The CDR3 coding sequence is TGTGCCAGCAGCTTAACCAGGGCGAACACCGGGGAGCTGTTTTTT. The gene calls are TRBV5-6 and TRBJ2-2, with D perhaps TRBD1 (5 bases). From germline, CDR1 is SGHDT and CDR2 YYEEEE. Trimming stripped 2 bases from V and 0 bases from J, with 8 bases between. The CDR3 covers 15 residues.

In this sample, this clone turned up once. V usage is TRBV5-1 and J usage is TRBJ1-4; perhaps TRBD1 as D (5 bases). Trimming shortened V by 5 bases and J by 6 bases, and 14 bases separated the two germline ends. Germline-derived CDR1 and CDR2 are SGHRS and YFSETQ. The CDR3 extends over 14 amino acids. CDR3 nucleotide sequence: TGCGCCAGCAGTCGGGGGGGTTCTGATGAAAAACTGTTTTTT. This sequence encodes CASSRGGSDEKLFF.

The genes are TRBV19 and TRBJ2-5, with D perhaps matching TRBD1 (8 bases). Germline CDR1 reads LNHDA; CDR2 reads SQIVND (reference sequence). V gave up 5 bases and J gave up 5 bases, with 18 bases separating them. This CDR3 has 15 amino acids. The CDR3 loop is CASSLLGQGGETQYF. For the CDR3, the DNA is TGTGCCAGTAGTCTCCTAGGACAGGGAGGGGAGACCCAGTACTTC.

The chain has TRBV20-1 and TRBJ2-5; D is unresolved. Trimming stripped 2 bases from V and 5 bases from J, with 6 bases between. Germline V lookup: CDR1 DFQATT, CDR2 SNEGSKA (reference sequence). The CDR3 has 11 residues. CDR3 residues: CSARPEETQYF. CDR3 DNA: TGCAGTGCTAGACCCGAGGAGACCCAGTACTTC.

V and J are TRBV28 and TRBJ1-1, with TRBD1 matching over 7 bases. V trimming: 6 bases; J trimming: 0 bases; junction bases outside the gene matches: 13. The CDR3 contains 17 residues. Germline values: CDR1 MDHEN, CDR2 SYDVKM. In DNA form, the CDR3 reads TGTGCCAGCAGAATACTGCGCAACAGGGGCTTGAACACTGAAGCTTTCTTT. Its protein product is CASRILRNRGLNTEAFF.

The rearrangement links TRBV5-6 to TRBJ2-2; 12 nucleotides match TRBD2. V shed 4 bases and J 6 bases; nucleotides not matched to a gene: 4. There are 15 residues in the CDR3. Germline CDR1 reads SGHDT; CDR2 reads YYEEEE. In DNA form, the CDR3 reads TGTGCCAGCAGCGCTTGGACTAGCGGGGCCGGGGAGCTGTTTTTT. This encodes CASSAWTSGAGELFF.

The chain employs TRBV5-6 and TRBJ1-4, with D perhaps TRBD1 (6 bases). This CDR3 is built from 15 residues. Trimming took off 1 base at V and 7 bases at J, with 14 bases between the two ends. Germline CDR1 SGHDT, CDR2 YYEEEE. The CDR3 region has the DNA TGTGCCAGCAGCTTGCGCGGGGGGCTGGCTGAAAAACTGTTTTTT. Encoded protein: CASSLRGGLAEKLFF.

The chain uses TRBV20-1 and TRBJ1-5; D remains ambiguous. The germline V and J ends were trimmed by 3 bases and 4 bases, with 10 bases remaining between them. This CDR3 is built from 13 residues. Germline V gives CDR1 DFQATT, CDR2 SNEGSKA (reference sequence). For the CDR3, the DNA is TGCAGTGCTAGTAAGGAGTGGAATCAGCCCCAGCATTTT. Translating gives CSASKEWNQPQHF.

The V gene is TRBV5-8, the J gene TRBJ1-1; D may be TRBD1 (5 bases). The CDR3 consists of 14 residues. CDR1 is SGHTS and CDR2 is YDEGEE in the germline V gene. Trimming took 0 bases from V and 0 from J, leaving 6 bases between them. CDR3 in DNA: TGTGCCAGCAGCTTGGTCAGGGTGAACACTGAAGCTTTCTTT. It translates to CASSLVRVNTEAFF. The variable domain in full, with the rest retrieved from reference TRBV5-8 and TRBJ1-1, is EAGVTQSPTHLIKTRGQQATLRCSPISGHTSVYWYQQALGLGLQFLLWYDEGEERNRGNFPPRFSGRQFPNYSSELNVNALELEDSALYLCASSLVRVNTEAFFGQGTRLTVV.

This clone was recorded only once. This chain joins TRBV6-4 and TRBJ2-1; 10 bases align to TRBD2. The CDR3 spans 19 residues. Germline V lookup: CDR1 MRHNA, CDR2 SNTAGT. After removal of 3 bases from V and 3 bases from J, the junction contained 14 bases not matched to a gene. The chain's CDR3 is CASSEGAGGPVSFYNEQFF. CDR3 bases: TGTGCCAGCAGTGAAGGAGCGGGGGGGCCAGTATCCTTCTACAATGAGCAGTTCTTC.

The rearrangement joins TRBV3-1 (or the pseudogene TRBV3-2) to TRBJ2-5; the match to TRBD2 covers 8 bases. This CDR3 has 16 residues. CDR1 and CDR2 from the germline V gene are LGHDT and YNNKEL (reference sequence). Trimming at V came to 1 base and at J to 6 bases, leaving 10 bases not matched to a gene. CDR3: CASSQAGGVGMKTQYF. CDR3 DNA sequence: TGTGCCAGCAGCCAAGCGGGAGGGGTAGGGATGAAGACCCAGTACTTC.

The chain has TRBV6-5 and TRBJ1-2, with 8 positions matching TRBD1. Unmatched junction bases numbered 9, after V lost 8 bases and J lost 1 base. This CDR3 is built from 15 residues. Germline CDR1 reads MNHEY; CDR2 reads SVGAGI. Here the CDR3 reads CASLGQAAYNYGYTF. In nucleotides, the CDR3 is TGTGCCAGCTTGGGACAGGCTGCTTATAACTATGGCTACACCTTC.